The 23 T cell receptor beta chains in this list originate from one sample, sequenced in a study of shared clonotypes between healthy human individuals. The assay was immunoSEQ multiplex PCR, and TCRdb's table has in-frame clones only and misses some. The repertoire holds around 95,000 clones, with roughly two thirds as singletons. Sequences were obtained from memory CD8+ T cells sorted from blood. Subset meaning: CD45RO+ cells pooled with CCR7-negative TemRA cells. These receptors were collected from a man in his thirties or forties in good health.

This clone was counted only a few times. This chain joins TRBV9 and TRBJ2-3, with D possibly called TRBD1 or TRBD2 (5 bases each). Germline loops: CDR1 SGDLS, CDR2 YYNGEE. This CDR3 comprises 15 residues. V was pared by 0 bases and J by 7 bases, with 15 bases between. CDR3 DNA sequence: TGTGCCAGCAGCGTAGGAGGGGTTAGCGTTAATACGCAGTATTTT. Encoded protein: CASSVGGVSVNTQYF.

This clone has at least ten counts. The chain employs TRBV6-5 and TRBJ2-1; 11 bases line up with TRBD2. Germline lookup yields CDR1 MNHEY and CDR2 SVGAGI. V lost 7 bases, J lost 4 bases, and 6 bases stayed unmatched. This CDR3 has 15 residues. Written as DNA, the CDR3 is TGTGCCAGCACTTCCGGGACTAGCGGTTACAATGAGCAGTTCTTC. This codes for CASTSGTSGYNEQFF.

The genes are TRBV4-1 and TRBJ1-1, with 7 bases lining up with TRBD1. Trimming took 4 bases from V and 7 from J; bases not matched to a gene: 15. The germline V gene has CDR1 MGHRA and CDR2 YSYEKL. The CDR3 consists of 16 residues. CDR3 sequence: CASSPQTGQVPHEAFF. DNA for the CDR3: TGCGCCAGCAGCCCCCAGACCGGACAGGTTCCTCATGAAGCTTTCTTT.

The chain combines TRBV5-4 with TRBJ2-1; D perhaps matches TRBD2 (6 bases). The CDR3 consists of 15 residues. Germline V CDR1 and CDR2: SGHNT, YYREEE (reference sequence). V lost 0 bases, J lost 3 bases, and 10 bases lay in between. The CDR3 region is CASSLGLGGYNEQFF. CDR3 in DNA: TGTGCCAGCAGCTTGGGCTTGGGAGGCTACAATGAGCAGTTCTTC. Full variable domain (remainder filled in from reference TRBV5-4 and TRBJ2-1): ETGVTQSPTHLIKTRGQQVTLRCSSQSGHNTVSWYQQALGQGPQFIFQYYREEENGRGNFPPRFSGLQFPNYSSELNVNALELDDSALYLCASSLGLGGYNEQFFGPGTRLTVL.

The V call is TRBV28, the J call TRBJ2-7; 7 positions agree with TRBD1. The J segment lost 2 bases and the V segment lost 11 bases, leaving 6 bases of the junction unmatched. Per the germline V gene, CDR1 is MDHEN and CDR2 is SYDVKM. The CDR3 runs 12 residues. DNA of the CDR3: TGTGCCGTAGCCGGGACAGCCTACGAGCAGTACTTC. Translating it yields CAVAGTAYEQYF.

J is TRBJ2-1 and V is TRBV7-6; D call uncertain. Germline V gives CDR1 SGHVS, CDR2 FNYEAQ. The CDR3 consists of 15 residues. V was shortened by 1 base and J by 12 bases, with 19 bases between the two germline ends. The CDR3 DNA is TGTGCCAGCAGCTTAGACTCTATTCCTACTGGTGGGCAGTTCTTC. Translated: CASSLDSIPTGGQFF. Complete variable domain (other parts from reference TRBV7-6 and TRBJ2-1): GAGVSQSPRYKVTKRGQDVALRCDPISGHVSLYWYRQALGQGPEFLTYFNYEAQQDKSGLPNDRFSAERPEGSISTLTIQRTEQRDSAMYRCASSLDSIPTGGQFFGPGTRLTVL.

This clone was seen once. The chain couples TRBV6-1 to TRBJ1-1; no definite D call. Trimming removed 4 bases at V and 6 bases at J, with 12 bases between. The CDR3 is 13 residues long. The germline CDR1 and CDR2 sequences are MNHNS and SASEGT. CDR3 amino acids: CASSVATHSEAFF. The DNA of the CDR3 is TGTGCCAGCAGTGTGGCGACCCACTCTGAAGCTTTCTTT.

There are a few counts of this clone. The J gene is TRBJ2-7, the V gene TRBV25-1; the D gene is possibly TRBD1 (5 bases). V was cut by 8 bases and J by 2 bases, with 10 bases left in between. This CDR3 has 12 amino acids. Germline V gives CDR1 MGHDK, CDR2 SYGVNS. The CDR3 DNA reads as TGTGCCAGCGCGGCAGGGACCTACGAGCAGTACTTC. Translating it yields CASAAGTYEQYF.

In this sample, this clone turned up many times. The V gene is TRBV27, the J gene TRBJ1-1, with 8 bases lining up with TRBD1. Germline CDR1 MNHEY, CDR2 SMNVEV (reference sequence). Germline trimming cut 5 bases from V and 11 bases from J; bases unmatched to any gene: 7. The CDR3 has 12 amino acids. The CDR3 loop is CASSAVTGVAFF. The CDR3, as DNA: TGTGCCAGCAGTGCCGTGACAGGGGTTGCTTTCTTT.

This clone was observed a single time. J is TRBJ2-1 and V is TRBV7-6; perhaps TRBD2 as D (6 bases). The V gene's germline CDR1 is SGHVS and CDR2 FNYEAQ. V shed 5 bases and J shed 7 bases, with 18 bases lying between them. The CDR3 length is 15 residues. DNA for the CDR3: TGTGCCAGCAGCCCAGATACTAGCTTTATGAATGAGCAGTTCTTC. It codes for CASSPDTSFMNEQFF.

V is TRBV10-3 and J is TRBJ2-3; TRBD2 aligns across 7 bases. From germline, CDR1 is ENHRY and CDR2 SYGVKD. The CDR3 contains 14 residues. V was clipped by 7 bases and J by 4 bases; unmatched bases: 8. The DNA of the CDR3 is TGTGCCATCACCCGGAACGCGGGAGCAGATACGCAGTATTTT. Translation gives CAITRNAGADTQYF.

This clone was recorded many times. This specimen includes other DNA sequences encoding the same CDR3. The CDR3 protein is CASSFVDYEQYF. As DNA, the CDR3 is TGTGCCAGCAGTTTCGTCGACTACGAGCAGTACTTC. The J gene is TRBJ2-7, the V gene TRBV28, with no clear D. CDR3 size: 12 residues. Trimming took off 3 bases at V and 3 bases at J, with 6 bases between the two ends. Germline assignment: CDR1 MDHEN and CDR2 SYDVKM.

This clone was observed at least ten times. The V call is TRBV11-2, the J call TRBJ2-3; TRBD1 is a possible D gene (6 bases). This CDR3 has 14 amino acids. V lost 5 bases and J lost 4, with 13 bases in between. Germline CDR1 is SGHAT and CDR2 is FQNNGV. The CDR3 DNA follows: TGTGCCAGCAGCGCCTCGACAGGTCCAGATACGCAGTATTTT. It specifies CASSASTGPDTQYF.

This clone was seen a few times. The chain carries TRBV28 and TRBJ2-7; 7 bases map to TRBD1. V lost 5 bases, J lost 4 bases, and 2 bases stayed unmatched. Germline V CDR1 and CDR2: MDHEN, SYDVKM. This CDR3 is 12 amino acids long. The CDR3 loop reads CASSPGQYEQYF. The DNA of the CDR3 is TGTGCCAGCAGTCCGGGACAGTACGAGCAGTACTTC. The full variable domain, its missing parts supplied by reference TRBV28 and TRBJ2-7, is DVKVTQSSRYLVKRTGEKVFLECVQDMDHENMFWYRQDPGLGLRLIYFSYDVKMKEKGDIPEGYSVSREKKERFSLILESASTNQTSMYLCASSPGQYEQYFGPGTRLTVT.

V is TRBV4-1 and J is TRBJ1-3; D is unclear. The CDR3 extends over 11 amino acids. From germline, CDR1 is MGHRA and CDR2 YSYEKL. V was shortened by 0 bases and J by 16 bases, with 10 bases between the two germline ends. CDR3 region: CASSQERRVYF. The CDR3 DNA sequence: TGCGCCAGCAGCCAAGAGCGGAGGGTTTATTTT.

This chain joins TRBV30 and TRBJ2-1; TRBD2 matches 8 bases. CDR1 is GTSNPN and CDR2 is SVGIG in the germline V gene (reference sequence). Trimming took 3 bases from V and 6 from J; bases not matched to a gene: 13. The CDR3 contains 16 residues. CDR3 residues: CAWSEVGTRGSNEQFF. The DNA for the CDR3 is TGTGCCTGGAGCGAAGTCGGGACTAGGGGATCCAATGAGCAGTTCTTC.

This CDR3 reads CASSLVGGNTEAFF. The DNA for the CDR3 is TGTGCCAGCAGCTTAGTAGGTGGGAACACTGAAGCTTTCTTT. The chain has TRBV7-2 and TRBJ1-1, with D hard to call. In germline, CDR1 is SGHTA, CDR2 FQGNSA. This CDR3 has 14 amino acids. V lost 1 base and J lost 1, with 7 bases in between.

The chain carries TRBV6-6 and TRBJ2-5; 9 bases are shared with TRBD1. This CDR3 region has 14 residues. J lost 4 bases, V lost 6 bases, and 6 bases had no gene match. CDR1 is MNHNY, CDR2 SVGAGI, per germline (reference sequence). CDR3 DNA: TGTGCCAGCAGCCAGGACAGGGGTTCAGAGACCCAGTACTTC. This gives the protein CASSQDRGSETQYF.

The chain is built from TRBV28 and TRBJ1-5; D is ambiguous. V lost 11 bases and J lost 2, with 16 bases in between. The CDR3 runs 14 residues. The germline CDR1 and CDR2 sequences are MDHEN and SYDVKM. Written as DNA, the CDR3 is TGTGCCCTAAGCTCCACCCAGGGCAATCAGCCCCAGCATTTT. It translates to CALSSTQGNQPQHF.

With respect to this clone: Mismatch with germline at one junction end may stem from a read error. This rearrangement joins TRBV7-7 to TRBJ2-7; TRBD1 matches 9 bases. The CDR3 contains 15 residues. CDR1 and CDR2 from the germline V gene are SSHAT and FNYEAQ (reference sequence). Written as DNA, the CDR3 is TGTGCTAGCAGCTTAGCCGCCGGGACAGGGTCCGAGCAGTACTTC. It is translated as CASSLAAGTGSEQYF.

This rearrangement joins TRBV19 to TRBJ1-5; TRBD1 agrees at 7 bases. Germline loops: CDR1 LNHDA, CDR2 SQIVND (reference sequence). The CDR3 runs 15 residues. After removal of 5 bases from V and 7 bases from J, the junction contained 11 bases not matched to a gene. CDR3 coding DNA: TGTGCCAGTAGTGGCGACAGGGTAGTTCGACAGCCCCAGCATTTT. It codes for CASSGDRVVRQPQHF.

CDR3 sequence reads: CASSPDSGSSYEQYF. CDR3 nucleotide sequence: TGTGCCAGCAGCCCCGATAGCGGGAGCTCCTACGAGCAGTACTTC. The chain couples TRBV7-8 to TRBJ2-7, with 9 nucleotides matching TRBD2. CDR1 is SGHVS, CDR2 FQNEAQ, per germline. Trimming took 5 bases from V and 0 from J; bases not matched to a gene: 5. The CDR3 runs to 15 residues.

This clone showed up just once. The chain employs TRBV28 and TRBJ2-3; TRBD1 matches at 7 bases. The germline CDR1 and CDR2 sequences are MDHEN and SYDVKM. V was clipped by 3 bases and J by 1 base; unmatched bases: 4. The CDR3 runs 15 residues. The CDR3 nucleotides are TGTGCCAGCAGTTTCGGACAGGACCGCACAGATACGCAGTATTTT. Translating gives CASSFGQDRTDTQYF.